Listed below are T cell receptor beta chains from one sample, sequenced in a study of response to subunit inactivated influenza vaccine. TCRdb reprocessed the RT-PCR reads via MiXCR and lists one record per CDR3 protein. The profile shows 700,000 to 800,000 distinct CDR3 sequences, less than 20% of them singletons. The sample in question was PBMCs from blood, obtained around 5 days after vaccination. These receptors were obtained from a man aged 45-65 years who received an inactivated influenza vaccine. Each CDR3 is given with its conserved first and last residue. Each record gives: clone size, J gene, V gene, D gene, CDR3 protein, CDR3 DNA. The D gene is left open where the match is weak. Rows give clone size only sometimes, using once, few, many, or a class for an expanded clone.

abundance: once
j_gene: TRBJ1-1
v_gene: TRBV10-1
d_gene: .
CDR3aa: CASSESVGNTEAFF
CDR3nt: TGCGCCAGCAGTGAGTCGGTTGGGAACACTGAAGCTTTCTTT

abundance: many
j_gene: TRBJ2-1
v_gene: TRBV7-9
d_gene: TRBD2
CDR3aa: CASSTSGGHNEQFF
CDR3nt: TGTGCCAGCAGCACCAGCGGGGGGCACAATGAGCAGTTCTTC

abundance: .
j_gene: TRBJ2-1
v_gene: TRBV9
d_gene: TRBD1
CDR3aa: CASNRQGASYNEQFF
CDR3nt: TGTGCCAGCAATCGACAGGGGGCATCCTACAATGAGCAGTTCTTC

abundance: .
j_gene: TRBJ1-1
v_gene: TRBV7-2
d_gene: .
CDR3aa: CASSLAGGPRTEAFF
CDR3nt: TGTGCCAGCAGCTTAGCGGGGGGGCCTAGGACTGAAGCTTTCTTT

abundance: many
j_gene: TRBJ2-7
v_gene: TRBV5-1
d_gene: TRBD1
CDR3aa: CASSLSGTGDDEQYF
CDR3nt: TGCGCCAGCAGCTTGTCTGGGACAGGGGATGACGAGCAGTACTTC

abundance: many
j_gene: TRBJ1-1
v_gene: TRBV4-2
d_gene: .
CDR3aa: CASSPSDRSNTEAFF
CDR3nt: TGTGCCAGCAGCCCATCCGACAGATCCAACACTGAAGCTTTCTTT

abundance: few
j_gene: TRBJ1-1
v_gene: TRBV6-1
d_gene: .
CDR3aa: CASSIGGARRNTEAFF
CDR3nt: TGTGCCAGCAGCATAGGGGGGGCGCGGAGGAACACTGAAGCTTTCTTT

abundance: .
j_gene: TRBJ2-7
v_gene: TRBV5-1
d_gene: .
CDR3aa: CASSFGPSTYEQYF
CDR3nt: TGCGCCAGCAGCTTTGGTCCGAGTACCTACGAGCAGTACTTC

abundance: .
j_gene: TRBJ2-2
v_gene: TRBV2
d_gene: .
CDR3aa: CASNPTGSRSGELFF
CDR3nt: TGTGCCAGCAACCCTACAGGGAGTAGGAGCGGGGAGCTGTTTTTT

abundance: .
j_gene: TRBJ2-3
v_gene: TRBV4-3
d_gene: .
CDR3aa: CASSQQVAGTGDTQYF
CDR3nt: TGCGCCAGCAGCCAACAGGTCGCAGGGACCGGGGATACGCAGTATTTT

abundance: .
j_gene: TRBJ1-3
v_gene: TRBV15
d_gene: .
CDR3aa: CATSRDPGRGNTIYF
CDR3nt: TGTGCCACCAGCAGAGACCCCGGGCGTGGAAACACCATATATTTT

abundance: few
j_gene: TRBJ2-6
v_gene: TRBV11-2
d_gene: TRBD2
CDR3aa: CASSLLPSGAGANVLTF
CDR3nt: TGTGCCAGCAGTTTGCTACCTAGCGGGGCTGGGGCCAACGTCCTGACTTTC

abundance: few
j_gene: TRBJ2-1
v_gene: TRBV7-2
d_gene: .
CDR3aa: CASSPDGRSYNEQFF
CDR3nt: TGTGCCAGCAGCCCGGACGGCCGCTCCTACAATGAGCAGTTCTTC

abundance: few
j_gene: TRBJ2-2
v_gene: TRBV15
d_gene: TRBD1
CDR3aa: CATSRVGGQGLTGELFF
CDR3nt: TGTGCCACCAGCAGAGTCGGGGGACAGGGACTCACCGGGGAGCTGTTTTTT

abundance: .
j_gene: TRBJ2-5
v_gene: TRBV6-5
d_gene: .
CDR3aa: CASSNGETQYF
CDR3nt: TGTGCCAGCAGTAATGGGGAGACCCAGTACTTC

abundance: few
j_gene: TRBJ2-2
v_gene: TRBV6-1
d_gene: .
CDR3aa: CASEFRELFF
CDR3nt: TGTGCCAGCGAGTTCCGGGAGCTGTTTTTT

abundance: .
j_gene: TRBJ1-2
v_gene: TRBV4-3
d_gene: .
CDR3aa: CASSQGENYGYTF
CDR3nt: TGCGCCAGCAGCCAAGGAGAGAACTATGGCTACACCTTC

abundance: .
j_gene: TRBJ2-1
v_gene: TRBV6-2/TRBV6-3
d_gene: .
CDR3aa: CASTTPGGLAYNEQFF
CDR3nt: TGTGCCAGCACCACTCCGGGGGGCCTAGCCTACAATGAGCAGTTCTTC

abundance: few
j_gene: TRBJ1-2
v_gene: TRBV15
d_gene: .
CDR3aa: CATGGEIYGYTF
CDR3nt: TGTGCCACTGGTGGGGAGATCTATGGCTACACCTTC

abundance: .
j_gene: TRBJ2-5
v_gene: TRBV7-2
d_gene: TRBD2
CDR3aa: CASSTGLAGRETQYF
CDR3nt: TGTGCCAGCAGCACGGGACTAGCGGGGAGGGAGACCCAGTACTTC

abundance: few
j_gene: TRBJ2-4
v_gene: TRBV4-3
d_gene: TRBD2
CDR3aa: CASSQETSGSVYIQYF
CDR3nt: TGCGCCAGCAGCCAAGAGACTAGCGGGAGTGTGTACATTCAGTACTTC

abundance: few
j_gene: TRBJ1-1
v_gene: TRBV9
d_gene: .
CDR3aa: CASSVAAGKSTEAFF
CDR3nt: TGTGCCAGCAGCGTAGCAGCAGGCAAGTCCACTGAAGCTTTCTTT